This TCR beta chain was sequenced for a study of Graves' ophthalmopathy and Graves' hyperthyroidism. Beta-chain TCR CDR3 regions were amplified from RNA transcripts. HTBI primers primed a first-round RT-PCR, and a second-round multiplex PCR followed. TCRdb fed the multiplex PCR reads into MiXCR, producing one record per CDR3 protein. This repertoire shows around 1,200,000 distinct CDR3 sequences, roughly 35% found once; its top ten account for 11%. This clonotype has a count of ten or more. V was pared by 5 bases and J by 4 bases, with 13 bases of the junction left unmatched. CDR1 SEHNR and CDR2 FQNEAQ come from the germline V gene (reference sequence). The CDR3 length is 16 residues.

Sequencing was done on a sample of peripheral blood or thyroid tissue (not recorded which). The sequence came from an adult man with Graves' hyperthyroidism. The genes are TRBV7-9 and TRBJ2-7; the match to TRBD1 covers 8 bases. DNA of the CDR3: TGTGCCAGCAGCCCAACATCTACCGGGACAGGTTACGAGCAGTACTTC. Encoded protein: CASSPTSTGTGYEQYF.